This TCR beta chain was captured in a study of metastatic and nonmetastatic thyroid tumors (dated by TCRdb to about 2020). With regard to the full study: Repertoires were compared across peripheral blood and tumor or nodule tissue samples from malignant and benign thyroid patients. The paper as a whole reports these results and caveats: In both blood and tumor samples, TCR beta diversity was reported to be significantly higher in malignant tumors than in benign nodules.

To prepare the library, PCR was applied. Sequencing was carried out with an Illumina HiSeq 4000. High-throughput sequencing was used to profile the CDR3 region of the TCR beta-chain in every patient. As for the original processing: CDR3 differences across clinicopathological groups were used to build a classifier for discriminating distant-metastatic papillary thyroid cancer patients. The Shannon index was used to measure repertoire diversity, and the Morisita-Horn index was used to measure how similar tumor and blood repertoires were. TCRdb itself trimmed the public reads at Q25 with fastp, ran MiXCR and retained productive beta chains. The V and J calls were not made by the authors but by TCRdb's processing. The sample table holds approximately 50,000 clones, of which approximately 22% were seen once. The ten largest account for about 4.1% of the sample. This clone was seen at least ten times. This clone's antigen is unknown. No base quality values were provided; no much bigger clone lies one nucleotide off.

Before undergoing thyroid surgery, none of the patients had been given any kind of treatment. Using T-cell receptor beta sequencing, the study looked back at clinical samples from patients collected from about 2012 to 2018. For CDR1 and CDR2, the germline V gene lists MGHRA and YSYEKL. Counted from cysteine to phenylalanine, this CDR3 has 19 amino acids. The read is trimmed to its CDR3 DNA, 57 bases read in frame from base 1. From V the trimming removes 6 bases and from J it removes 0 bases, while the gene matches leave 16 bases of the junction unaccounted for. The receptor was isolated from a female donor with papillary thyroid cancer or a benign thyroid nodule (not recorded which). Some clones in this sample may be carry-over from other donors' samples. Sequencing used blood. Recombination joined TRBV4-1 with TRBJ1-4; 7 central bases correspond to TRBD1. The sequenced DNA is TGCGCCAGCAGGCGAGCGGGCAGGACAGGCGGGGCAACTAATGAAAAACTGTTTTTT. Translated, it reads CASRRAGRTGGATNEKLFF.